This T cell receptor beta chain was recovered during a study of regulatory T cells in long-lasting Graves disease. Indicated time point: newly diagnosed GD, antithyroid drugs for less than 3 months. Construction of the TCR library relied on RNA isolated from PBMCs. This clonotype was recorded many times. Library construction for TCR beta used iRepertoire HTBI primers and Arm-PCR of CDR3 regions. MiXCR, applied by TCRdb to the multiplex PCR reads, yields one record per CDR3 protein. Among roughly 510,000 distinct CDR3 sequences listed, about 15% were seen once. The CDR3 covers 15 residues. V lost 6 bases and J lost 7; bases outside the gene matches: 11. Germline values: CDR1 MNHEY, CDR2 SMNVEV (reference sequence). These records were also assigned to another study, of T cells in Graves' hyperthyroidism and ophthalmopathy. As that report states: The TCR CDR3 first-round RT-PCR relied on the HTBI primer set.

The clonotype was recovered from a man aged 18 to 30 with Graves disease. The source was peripheral blood mononuclear cells (PBMCs), collected at new diagnosis, from a patient treated with antithyroid drugs. This sequence joins TRBV27 and TRBJ1-2, with 10 bases identical to TRBD1. The DNA for the CDR3 is TGTGCCAGCAGCCCAGACAGGGGGCCTAGTGGTGGCTACACCTTC. Translated, it gives CASSPDRGPSGGYTF.